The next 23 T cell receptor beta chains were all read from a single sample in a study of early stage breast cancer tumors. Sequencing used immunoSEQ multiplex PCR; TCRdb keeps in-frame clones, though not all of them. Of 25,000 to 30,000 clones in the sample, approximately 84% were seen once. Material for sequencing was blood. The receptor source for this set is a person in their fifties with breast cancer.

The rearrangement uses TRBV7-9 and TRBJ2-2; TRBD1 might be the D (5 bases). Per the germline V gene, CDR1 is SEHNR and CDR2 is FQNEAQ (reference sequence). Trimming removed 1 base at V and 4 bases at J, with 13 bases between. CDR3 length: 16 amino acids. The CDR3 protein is CASSLVAGMGTGELFF. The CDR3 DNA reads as TGTGCCAGCAGCTTAGTCGCAGGGATGGGCACCGGGGAGCTGTTTTTT.

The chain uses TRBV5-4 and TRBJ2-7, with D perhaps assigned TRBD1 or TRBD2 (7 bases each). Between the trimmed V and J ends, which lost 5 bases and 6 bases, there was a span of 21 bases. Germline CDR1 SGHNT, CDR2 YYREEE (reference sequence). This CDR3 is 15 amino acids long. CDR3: CASRPAGGALGEQYF. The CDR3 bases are TGTGCCAGCAGACCCGCAGGGGGGGCTCTGGGCGAGCAGTACTTC.

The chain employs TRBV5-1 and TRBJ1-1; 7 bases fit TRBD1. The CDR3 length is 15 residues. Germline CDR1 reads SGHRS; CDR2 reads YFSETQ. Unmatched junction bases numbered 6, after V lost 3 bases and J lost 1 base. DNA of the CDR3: TGCGCCAGCAGCTCCAGCAGGGGGGCGAACACTGAAGCTTTCTTT. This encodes CASSSSRGANTEAFF.

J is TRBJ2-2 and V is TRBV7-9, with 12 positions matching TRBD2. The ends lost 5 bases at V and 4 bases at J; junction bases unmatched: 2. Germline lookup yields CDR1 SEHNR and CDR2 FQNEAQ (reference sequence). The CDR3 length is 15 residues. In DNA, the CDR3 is TGTGCCAGCAGCCCGGGACTAGCGGGCACCGGGGAGCTGTTTTTT. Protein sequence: CASSPGLAGTGELFF.

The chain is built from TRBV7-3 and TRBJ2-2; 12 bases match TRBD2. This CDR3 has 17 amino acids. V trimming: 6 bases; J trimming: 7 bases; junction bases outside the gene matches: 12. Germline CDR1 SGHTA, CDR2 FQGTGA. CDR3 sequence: CASSSPTSGRRGGELFF. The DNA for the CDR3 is TGTGCCAGCAGTTCGCCGACTAGCGGGAGACGGGGCGGGGAGCTGTTTTTT.

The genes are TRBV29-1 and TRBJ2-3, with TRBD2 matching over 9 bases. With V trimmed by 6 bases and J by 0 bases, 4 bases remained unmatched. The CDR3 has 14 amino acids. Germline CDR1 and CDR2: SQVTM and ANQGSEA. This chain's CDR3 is CSVEREASTDTQYF. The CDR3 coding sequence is TGCAGCGTAGAGCGGGAGGCTAGCACAGATACGCAGTATTTT.

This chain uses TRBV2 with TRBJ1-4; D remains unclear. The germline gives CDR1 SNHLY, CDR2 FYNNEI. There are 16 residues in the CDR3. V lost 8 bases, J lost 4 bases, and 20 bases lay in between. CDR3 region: CASGREKSTINEKLFF. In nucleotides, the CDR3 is TGTGCCAGCGGCCGGGAGAAATCCACCATTAATGAAAAACTGTTTTTT.

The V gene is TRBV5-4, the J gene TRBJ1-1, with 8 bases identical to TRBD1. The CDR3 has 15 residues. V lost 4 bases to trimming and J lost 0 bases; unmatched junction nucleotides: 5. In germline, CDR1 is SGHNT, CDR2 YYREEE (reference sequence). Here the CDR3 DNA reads TGTGCCAGCAGCCCACGACAGGGGCTGAACACTGAAGCTTTCTTT. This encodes CASSPRQGLNTEAFF.

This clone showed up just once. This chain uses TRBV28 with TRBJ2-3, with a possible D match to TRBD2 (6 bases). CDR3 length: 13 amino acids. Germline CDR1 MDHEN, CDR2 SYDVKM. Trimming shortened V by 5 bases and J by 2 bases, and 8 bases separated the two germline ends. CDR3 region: CASSGGFTDTQYF. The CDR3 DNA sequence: TGTGCCAGCAGTGGGGGGTTCACAGATACGCAGTATTTT.

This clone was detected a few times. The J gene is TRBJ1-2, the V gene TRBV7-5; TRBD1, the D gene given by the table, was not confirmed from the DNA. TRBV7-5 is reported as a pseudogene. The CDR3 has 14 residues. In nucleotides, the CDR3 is TGTGCCAGCAGCTTAGGACAGGGGCGGTGTGGCTACACCTTC. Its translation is CASSLGQGRCGYTF.

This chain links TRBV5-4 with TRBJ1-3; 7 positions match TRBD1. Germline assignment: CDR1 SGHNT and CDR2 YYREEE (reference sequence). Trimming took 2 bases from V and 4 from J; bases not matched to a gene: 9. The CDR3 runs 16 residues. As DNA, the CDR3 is TGTGCCAGCAGCTTATGGACAGGTAGCGCCGGAAACACCATATATTTT. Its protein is CASSLWTGSAGNTIYF.

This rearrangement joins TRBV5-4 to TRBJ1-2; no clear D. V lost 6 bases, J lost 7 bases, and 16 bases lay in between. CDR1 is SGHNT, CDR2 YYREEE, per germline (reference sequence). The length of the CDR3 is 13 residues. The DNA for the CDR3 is TGTGCCAGCACCCTGGACGGGTCCTCTGGCTACACCTTC. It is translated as CASTLDGSSGYTF. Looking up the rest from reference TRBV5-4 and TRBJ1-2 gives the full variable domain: ETGVTQSPTHLIKTRGQQVTLRCSSQSGHNTVSWYQQALGQGPQFIFQYYREEENGRGNFPPRFSGLQFPNYSSELNVNALELDDSALYLCASTLDGSSGYTFGSGTRLTVV.

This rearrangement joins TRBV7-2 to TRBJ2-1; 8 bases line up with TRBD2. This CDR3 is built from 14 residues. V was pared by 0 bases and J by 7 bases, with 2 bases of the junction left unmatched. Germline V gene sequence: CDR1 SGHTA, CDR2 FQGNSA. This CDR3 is CASSLAAGANEQFF. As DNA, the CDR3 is TGTGCCAGCAGCTTAGCAGCGGGGGCAAATGAGCAGTTCTTC.

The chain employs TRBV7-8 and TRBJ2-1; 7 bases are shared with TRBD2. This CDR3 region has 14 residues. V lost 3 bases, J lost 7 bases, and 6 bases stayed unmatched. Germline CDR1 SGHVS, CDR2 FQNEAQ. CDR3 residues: CASSFDGRKNEQFF. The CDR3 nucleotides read TGTGCCAGCAGCTTCGACGGGAGGAAGAATGAGCAGTTCTTC.

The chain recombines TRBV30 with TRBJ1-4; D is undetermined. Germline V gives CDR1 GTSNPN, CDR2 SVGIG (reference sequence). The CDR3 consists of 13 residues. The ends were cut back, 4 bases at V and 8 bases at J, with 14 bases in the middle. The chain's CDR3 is CAWKVPGKEKLFF. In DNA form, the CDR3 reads TGTGCCTGGAAAGTTCCGGGGAAAGAAAAACTGTTTTTT.

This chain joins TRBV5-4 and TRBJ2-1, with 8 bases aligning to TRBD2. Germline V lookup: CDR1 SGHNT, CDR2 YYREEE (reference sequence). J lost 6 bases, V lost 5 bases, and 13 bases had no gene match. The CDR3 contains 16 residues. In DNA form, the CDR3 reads TGTGCCAGCAGACGGGAGGGGCGGAGAGGGTTCAATGAGCAGTTCTTC. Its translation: CASRREGRRGFNEQFF.

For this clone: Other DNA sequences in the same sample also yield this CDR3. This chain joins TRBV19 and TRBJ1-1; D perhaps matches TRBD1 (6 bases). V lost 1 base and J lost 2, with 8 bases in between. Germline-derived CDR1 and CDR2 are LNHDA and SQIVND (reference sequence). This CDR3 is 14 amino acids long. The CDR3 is CASSIGRGNTEAFF. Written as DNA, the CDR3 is TGTGCCAGTAGTATAGGCAGGGGAAACACTGAAGCTTTCTTT.

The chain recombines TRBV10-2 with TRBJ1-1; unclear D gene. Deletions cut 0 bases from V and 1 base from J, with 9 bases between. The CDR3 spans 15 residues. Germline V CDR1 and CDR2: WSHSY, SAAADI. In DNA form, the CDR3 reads TGCGCCAGCAGTGAGTCGACTCCCCCGAACACTGAAGCTTTCTTT. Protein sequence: CASSESTPPNTEAFF.

CDR3 bases: TGTGCCAGTAGTCTTAAGGGTCACGGAAACACCATATATTTT. As protein: CASSLKGHGNTIYF. V usage is TRBV19 and J usage is TRBJ1-3; D gene ambiguous. Per germline, CDR1 LNHDA and CDR2 SQIVND (reference sequence). The V and J ends lost 5 bases and 4 bases respectively, with 12 bases between them. The CDR3 consists of 14 residues. The full variable domain, rest sourced from reference TRBV19 and TRBJ1-3, is DGGITQSPKYLFRKEGQNVTLSCEQNLNHDAMYWYRQDPGQGLRLIYYSQIVNDFQKGDIAEGYSVSREKKESFPLTVTSAQKNPTAFYLCASSLKGHGNTIYFGEGSWLTVV.

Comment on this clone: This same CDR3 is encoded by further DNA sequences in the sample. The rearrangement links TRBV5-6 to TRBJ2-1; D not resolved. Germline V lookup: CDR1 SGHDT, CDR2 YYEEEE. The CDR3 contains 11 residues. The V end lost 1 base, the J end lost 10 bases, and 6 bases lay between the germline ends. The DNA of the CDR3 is TGTGCCAGCAGCTTGCTGAGAGAGCAGTTCTTC. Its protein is CASSLLREQFF. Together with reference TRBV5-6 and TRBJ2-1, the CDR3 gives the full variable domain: DAGVTQSPTHLIKTRGQQVTLRCSPKSGHDTVSWYQQALGQGPQFIFQYYEEEERQRGNFPDRFSGHQFPNYSSELNVNALLLGDSALYLCASSLLREQFFGPGTRLTVL.

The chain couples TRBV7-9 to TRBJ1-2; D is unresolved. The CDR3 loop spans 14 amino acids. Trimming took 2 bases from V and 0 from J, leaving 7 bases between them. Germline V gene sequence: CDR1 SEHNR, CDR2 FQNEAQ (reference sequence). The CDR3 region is CASSLPSSNYGYTF. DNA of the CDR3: TGTGCCAGCAGCTTACCCTCCTCTAACTATGGCTACACCTTC.

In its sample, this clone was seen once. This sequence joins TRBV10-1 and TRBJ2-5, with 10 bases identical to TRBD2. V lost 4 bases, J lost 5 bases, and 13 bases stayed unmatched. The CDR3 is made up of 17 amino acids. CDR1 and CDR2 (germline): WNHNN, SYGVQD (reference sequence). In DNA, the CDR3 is TGCGCCAGCAGTGCCGCTAGCGGGAGTCCCAGGGGGGAGACCCAGTACTTC. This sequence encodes CASSAASGSPRGETQYF.

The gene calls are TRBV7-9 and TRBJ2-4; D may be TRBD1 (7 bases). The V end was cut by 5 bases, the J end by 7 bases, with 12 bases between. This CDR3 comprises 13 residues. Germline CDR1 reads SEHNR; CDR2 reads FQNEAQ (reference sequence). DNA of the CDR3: TGTGCCAGCAGCCAGGGGGGCCTGAACATTCAGTACTTC. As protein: CASSQGGLNIQYF.